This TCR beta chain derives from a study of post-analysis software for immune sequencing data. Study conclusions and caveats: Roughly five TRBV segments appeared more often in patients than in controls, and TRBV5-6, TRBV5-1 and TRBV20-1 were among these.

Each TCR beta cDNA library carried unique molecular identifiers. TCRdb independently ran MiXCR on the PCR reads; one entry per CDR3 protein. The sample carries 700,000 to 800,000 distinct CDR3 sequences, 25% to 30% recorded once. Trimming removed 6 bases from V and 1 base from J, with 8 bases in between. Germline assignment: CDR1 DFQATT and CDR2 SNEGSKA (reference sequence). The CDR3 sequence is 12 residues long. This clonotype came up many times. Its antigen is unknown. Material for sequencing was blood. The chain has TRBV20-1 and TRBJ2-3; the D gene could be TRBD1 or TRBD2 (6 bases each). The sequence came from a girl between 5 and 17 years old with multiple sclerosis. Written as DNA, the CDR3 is TGCAGTGCGGAGGGGGGCACAGATACGCAGTATTTT. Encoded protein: CSAEGGTDTQYF.